This T cell receptor beta chain emerged from a study of blood T cell repertoires in COVID-19. Study as a whole: Sites in the United States, Italy and Spain provided acute and convalescent COVID-19 samples. T cells, B-cell-depleted T cells, or PBMCs supplied cDNA or gDNA.

This CDR3 is 15 amino acids long. Per germline, CDR1 MNHEY and CDR2 SVGAGI. The V segment lost 6 bases and the J segment 11 bases; nucleotides outside the gene matches: 15. Authors' processing steps: Amplified reference gene primers provided the basis for estimating nucleated cell counts. Assay used: immunoSEQ multiplex PCR; TCRdb lists only in-frame clones, some missing. V, J and clone size were drawn from that table, and D and trimming were deduced from the DNA. The table lists a few hundred thousand clones, roughly 90% of them singletons. One Seattle source followed patients from active infection through their disease course.

Sequencing input: peripheral blood. This TCR was sampled from a man aged 18 to 30 with COVID-19, enrolled during active disease. V gene TRBV6-5 combines with J gene TRBJ2-3; TRBD2 agrees at 9 bases. CDR3 in amino acids: CASSSVVAGVIKQYF. CDR3 sequence (DNA): TGTGCCAGCAGCTCCGTAGTAGCGGGAGTGATCAAGCAGTATTTT.